Listed below are T cell receptor beta chains from one sample, sequenced in a study of CD8 T cells in ankylosing spondylitis. TCRdb redid the calling of the 5' RACE reads with MiXCR, one entry per CDR3 protein. The data hold under 150,000 distinct CDR3 sequences, with approximately 8.4% observed a single time. Sequenced input: synovial fluid, either unsorted or a sorted T cell fraction (not recorded which). These receptors all stem from a male donor with ankylosing spondylitis. Both conserved end residues are part of each CDR3. The D gene is left open where the match is weak. Where a row states a size, it is once, few, many or the class of an expanded clone; other rows omit it.

j_call,v_call,d_call,clone_size,cdr3_nt,cdr3_aa
TRBJ1-6,TRBV4-1,TRBD1,-,TGCGCCAGCAGCCATCCGGGACAGGGTAATTCACCCCTCCACTTT,CASSHPGQGNSPLHF
TRBJ2-7,TRBV7-2,-,-,TGTGCCAGCAGCCTCTACAGGGAGACCGAGCAGTACTTC,CASSLYRETEQYF
TRBJ1-1,TRBV7-2,-,-,TGTGCCAGCAGCTCGAGGAAGGACACTGAAGCTTTCTTT,CASSSRKDTEAFF
TRBJ2-2,TRBV3-1,-,-,TGTGCCAGCAGCCAAGTTGCCACCGGGGAGCTGTTTTTT,CASSQVATGELFF
TRBJ2-5,TRBV7-2,-,few,TGTGCCAGCAGCTCTTGGGAGACCCAGTACTTC,CASSSWETQYF
TRBJ2-5,TRBV20-1,-,few,TGCAGTACATCGACAGGGAGGGGGGAGACCCAGTACTTC,CSTSTGRGETQYF
TRBJ1-2,TRBV18,TRBD1,-,TGTGCCAGCTCGCCCGCGGGACAGGGGGCTGGCTACACCTTC,CASSPAGQGAGYTF
TRBJ1-4,TRBV6-1,-,-,TGTGCCAGCAGGGGACGTACCGGGAATGAAAAACTGTTTTTT,CASRGRTGNEKLFF
TRBJ2-3,TRBV20-1,-,many,TGCAGTGCTTCCGTGCACAGTGGGAGCACAGATACGCAGTATTTT,CSASVHSGSTDTQYF
TRBJ2-1,TRBV6-5,TRBD2,-,TGTGCCAGCAGTTATGGAGCGGGGGTGGGCGAGCAGTTCTTC,CASSYGAGVGEQFF
TRBJ2-3,TRBV7-8,-,few,TGTGCCAGCAGCTTAGATCAAGCCTATACGCAGTATTTT,CASSLDQAYTQYF
TRBJ2-3,TRBV6-4,TRBD2,few,TGTGCCAGCAGTGACTCGACTAGCGGGGACACAGATACGCAGTATTTT,CASSDSTSGDTDTQYF
TRBJ1-2,TRBV20-1,-,-,TGCAGTGCTCCCCCTGGGCTTGGCTACACCTTC,CSAPPGLGYTF
TRBJ2-7,TRBV3-1,TRBD2,-,TGTGCCAGCAGACTAGCGGGGAACGAGCAGTACTTC,CASRLAGNEQYF
TRBJ2-1,TRBV6-5,-,few,TGTGCCAGCAGTTACTCGAATCCCCCGTGGAATGAGCAGTTCTTC,CASSYSNPPWNEQFF
TRBJ2-3,TRBV4-1,TRBD2,many,TGCGCCAGCAACGGACTAGCGGGAGATACGCAGTATTTT,CASNGLAGDTQYF
TRBJ2-7,TRBV7-2,-,many,TGTGCCAGCAGCGCTCGGAACGAGCAGTACTTC,CASSARNEQYF
TRBJ1-2,TRBV20-1,-,-,TGCAGTGCTAGCGGACAGAGTAACTATGGCTACACCTTC,CSASGQSNYGYTF
TRBJ1-6,TRBV20-1,-,medium-sized,TGCAGTGCCCCGGTGGGCCGTAATTCACCCCTCCACTTT,CSAPVGRNSPLHF
TRBJ2-3,TRBV5-1,TRBD2,few,TGCGCCAGCAGCCCGGTATTGACTAGCGGGGGGCCAACTAGCACAGATACGCAGTATTTT,CASSPVLTSGGPTSTDTQYF
TRBJ1-1,TRBV28,-,many,TGTGCCAGCAACCTGGGGGAGAACACTGAAGCTTTCTTT,CASNLGENTEAFF
TRBJ1-2,TRBV30,-,few,TGTGCCTGGACCCGACCCTTAAACTATGGCTACACCTTC,CAWTRPLNYGYTF